This T cell receptor beta chain derives from a study of blood T cell repertoires in COVID-19 (dated by TCRdb to 2020 to 2022). For context, the study as a whole: Collaborator samples came from the United States, Italy and Spain and covered acute and convalescent phases of COVID-19. Deeply sampled blood TCRbeta repertoires from subjects exposed to, actively infected with, or recovered from COVID-19 were included in the dataset. A de-identified subject ID, COVID-19 status, age in years and sex were almost always included in the sample metadata. The repertoires were released in a freely available public database meant as a resource for research on the immune response to SARS-CoV-2. The prospective study material was composed of cDNA or gDNA derived from T cells, B-cell-depleted T cells, or PBMCs. Where available, HLA class I and class II types were obtained from metadata supplied by the sample provider rather than from assay-based typing. Samples were obtained from the ongoing ImmuneRACE study (first 160 participants) and from 1,200 or so subjects provided by 6 global collaborators. Findings and caveats that apply to the study as a whole: Clinical and demographic metadata were provided uncurated, with the amount varying by source and participant.

Turning to this clone: No antigen is known for it. No per-base quality is available; no much larger clone lies one base away.

Trimming costs V 7 bases and J 0 bases, and their ends lie 12 bases apart. The CDR3 spans 14 residues, from the cysteine through the phenylalanine. The sequence is cut down to CDR3 DNA, 42 bases in frame from base 1. Taken from the germline V gene, the CDR1 and CDR2 loops are KGHDR and SFDVKD. The collaborating institutions used their own protocols to collect whole blood in K2EDTA tubes. For TCRbeta analysis, collaborators shipped samples in one of three forms: frozen whole blood, isolated PBMCs, or DNA extracted from either of those sample types. The immunoSEQ Assay, a bias-controlled multiplex PCR, was used to amplify TCRbeta CDR3 regions from genomic DNA. Per the authors' processing: Nucleated cell counts per sample were estimated from amplification of reference gene primers within the assay. To quantify the absolute abundance of each unique TCRbeta CDR3 rearrangement, sequence reads were collapsed and filtered. Productive Simpson clonality was computed per sample as the square root of Simpson's diversity index over productive rearrangements. The clones in this table, taken by TCRdb from immuneACCESS, are in-frame only. Not every clone is retained; where verified, under half of the shortfall comes from an unresolved V gene, and the cause of the rest is unknown. V and J calls and clone size are copied from that table; D and trimming were computed from the DNA. The sample table shows hundreds of thousands of clones, and around 88% are seen once. Jointly, the top ten make up 1.3% to 1.5% of the sample.

This sequence was found in a man older than 75 with acute or convalescent COVID-19. In this chain, TRBV24-1 is recombined with TRBJ2-7; TRBD2 is possibly the D segment (5 matching bases). Sequenced: peripheral blood. The CDR3 amino acid sequence is: CATSAEGVSYEQYF. The DNA reads as follows: TGTGCCACCAGCGCTGAGGGTGTCTCCTACGAGCAGTACTTC.